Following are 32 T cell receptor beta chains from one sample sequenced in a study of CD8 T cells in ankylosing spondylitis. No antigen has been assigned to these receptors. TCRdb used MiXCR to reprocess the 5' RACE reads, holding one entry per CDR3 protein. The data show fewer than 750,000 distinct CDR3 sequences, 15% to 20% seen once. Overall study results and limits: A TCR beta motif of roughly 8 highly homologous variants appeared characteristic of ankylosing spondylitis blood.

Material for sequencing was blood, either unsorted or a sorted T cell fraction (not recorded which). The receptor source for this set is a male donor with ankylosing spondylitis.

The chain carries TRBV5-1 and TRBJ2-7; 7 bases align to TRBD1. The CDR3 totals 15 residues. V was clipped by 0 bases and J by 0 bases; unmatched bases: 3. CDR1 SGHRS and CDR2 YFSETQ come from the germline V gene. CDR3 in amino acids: CASSLDPGGSYEQYF. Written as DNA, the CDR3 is TGCGCCAGCAGCTTGGATCCAGGGGGCTCCTACGAGCAGTACTTC.

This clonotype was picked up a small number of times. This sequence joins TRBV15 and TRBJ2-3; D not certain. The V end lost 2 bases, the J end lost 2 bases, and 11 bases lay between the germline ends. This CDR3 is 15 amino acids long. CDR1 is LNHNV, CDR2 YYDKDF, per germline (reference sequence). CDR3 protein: CATSRPLRTTDTQYF. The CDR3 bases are TGTGCCACCAGCAGACCCCTCCGGACCACAGATACGCAGTATTTT.

CDR3 DNA: TGTGCCAGCACCAGACTAGCGGGAGGGCGAGATGAGCAGTTCTTC. This codes for CASTRLAGGRDEQFF. The chain combines TRBV12-3 or TRBV12-4 with TRBJ2-1, with 14 bases matching TRBD2. The CDR3 covers 15 residues. V shed 7 bases, J shed 8 bases, and the junction held 7 bases outside the gene matches.

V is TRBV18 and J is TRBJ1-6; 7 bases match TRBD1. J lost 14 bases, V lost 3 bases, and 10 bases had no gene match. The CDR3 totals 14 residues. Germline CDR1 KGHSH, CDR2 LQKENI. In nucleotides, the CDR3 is TGTGCCAGCTCACCCTCGAGGGGGCGTTTGACCCTCCACTTT. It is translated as CASSPSRGRLTLHF.

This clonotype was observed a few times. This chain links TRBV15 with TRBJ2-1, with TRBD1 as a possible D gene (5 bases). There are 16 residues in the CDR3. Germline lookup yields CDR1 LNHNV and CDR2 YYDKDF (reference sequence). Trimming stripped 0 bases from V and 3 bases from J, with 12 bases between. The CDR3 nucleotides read TGTGCCACCAGCAGAGATCGGGCAACAGGCTACAATGAGCAGTTCTTC. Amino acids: CATSRDRATGYNEQFF.

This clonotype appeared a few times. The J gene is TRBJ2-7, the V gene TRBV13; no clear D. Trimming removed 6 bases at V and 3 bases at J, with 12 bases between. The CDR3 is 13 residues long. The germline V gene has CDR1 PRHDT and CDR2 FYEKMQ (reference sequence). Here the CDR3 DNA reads TGTGCCAGCAGTTCTAACTCACTCTACGAGCAGTACTTC. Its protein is CASSSNSLYEQYF.

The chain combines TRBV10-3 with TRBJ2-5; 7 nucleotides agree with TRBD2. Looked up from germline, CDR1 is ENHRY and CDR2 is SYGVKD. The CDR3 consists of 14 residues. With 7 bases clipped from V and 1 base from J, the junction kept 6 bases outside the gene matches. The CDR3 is CAIKPSGIQETQYF. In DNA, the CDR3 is TGTGCCATCAAGCCTAGCGGCATCCAAGAGACCCAGTACTTC.

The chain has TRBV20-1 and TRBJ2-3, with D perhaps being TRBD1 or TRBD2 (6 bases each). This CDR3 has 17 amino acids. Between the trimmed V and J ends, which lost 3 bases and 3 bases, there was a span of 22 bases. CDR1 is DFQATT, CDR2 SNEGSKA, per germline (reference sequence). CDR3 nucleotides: TGCAGTGCTAGTTCTCAGGGTCAACAGGGAGGAACAGATACGCAGTATTTT. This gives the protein CSASSQGQQGGTDTQYF.

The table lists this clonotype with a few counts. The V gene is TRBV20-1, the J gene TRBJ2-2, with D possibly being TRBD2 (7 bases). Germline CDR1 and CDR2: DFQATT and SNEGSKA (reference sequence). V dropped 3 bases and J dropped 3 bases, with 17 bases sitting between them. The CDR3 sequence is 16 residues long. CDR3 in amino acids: CSARVTGRVDTGELFF. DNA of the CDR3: TGCAGTGCTAGGGTCACAGGGAGGGTCGACACCGGGGAGCTGTTTTTT.

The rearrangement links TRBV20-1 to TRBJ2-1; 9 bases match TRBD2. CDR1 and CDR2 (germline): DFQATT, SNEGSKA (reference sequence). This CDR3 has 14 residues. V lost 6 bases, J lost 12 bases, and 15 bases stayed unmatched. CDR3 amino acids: CSAHPSLAGKGQFF. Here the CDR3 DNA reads TGCAGTGCCCACCCCAGTCTAGCGGGAAAAGGGCAGTTCTTC.

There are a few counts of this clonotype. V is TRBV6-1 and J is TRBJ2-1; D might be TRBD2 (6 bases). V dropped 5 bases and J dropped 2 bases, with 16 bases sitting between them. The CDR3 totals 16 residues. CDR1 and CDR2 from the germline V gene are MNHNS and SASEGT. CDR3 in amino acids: CASSLGGRGTYNEQFF. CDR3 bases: TGTGCCAGCAGTCTTGGAGGGCGGGGAACCTACAATGAGCAGTTCTTC.

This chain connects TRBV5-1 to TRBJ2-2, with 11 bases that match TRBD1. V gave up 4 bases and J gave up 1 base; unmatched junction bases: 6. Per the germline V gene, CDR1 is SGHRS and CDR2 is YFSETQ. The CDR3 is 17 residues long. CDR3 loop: CASSRGQGVLNTGELFF. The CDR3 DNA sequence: TGCGCCAGCAGCCGGGGACAGGGGGTTCTGAACACCGGGGAGCTGTTTTTT. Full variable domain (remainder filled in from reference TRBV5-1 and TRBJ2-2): KAGVTQTPRYLIKTRGQQVTLSCSPISGHRSVSWYQQTPGQGLQFLFEYFSETQRNKGNFPGRFSGRQFSNSRSEMNVSTLELGDSALYLCASSRGQGVLNTGELFFGEGSRLTVL.

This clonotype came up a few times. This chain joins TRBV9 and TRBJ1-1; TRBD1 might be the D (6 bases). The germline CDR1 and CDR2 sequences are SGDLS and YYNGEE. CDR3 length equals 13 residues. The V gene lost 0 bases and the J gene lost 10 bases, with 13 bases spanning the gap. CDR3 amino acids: CASSVEGGRRAFF. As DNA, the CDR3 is TGTGCCAGCAGCGTAGAGGGGGGGAGAAGAGCTTTCTTT.

The CDR3 sequence: CASSWGLKSTDTQYF. In DNA form, the CDR3 reads TGTGCCAGCAGTTGGGGGCTGAAGAGCACAGATACGCAGTATTTT. V is TRBV28 and J is TRBJ2-3; tentatively, D is TRBD1 (6 bases). The V gene's germline CDR1 is MDHEN and CDR2 SYDVKM. V lost 4 bases and J lost 0, with 11 bases in between. The CDR3 totals 15 residues.

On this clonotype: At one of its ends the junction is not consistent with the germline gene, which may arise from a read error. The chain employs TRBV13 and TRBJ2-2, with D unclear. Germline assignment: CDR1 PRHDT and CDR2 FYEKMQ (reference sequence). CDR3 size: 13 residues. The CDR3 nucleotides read TGTGCCAGCAGCCTAGGATCTGGCGGGGAGCTGTTTTTT. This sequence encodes CASSLGSGGELFF.

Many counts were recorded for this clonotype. This CDR3 is CASSLVGQGYNEQFF. The CDR3 DNA follows: TGCGCCAGCAGCTTGGTGGGACAGGGCTACAATGAGCAGTTCTTC. This chain connects TRBV5-1 to TRBJ2-1, with TRBD1 identical over 9 bases. The CDR3 covers 15 residues. Per the germline V gene, CDR1 is SGHRS and CDR2 is YFSETQ. The trim removed 0 bases at V and 3 bases at J, leaving 1 base unmatched.

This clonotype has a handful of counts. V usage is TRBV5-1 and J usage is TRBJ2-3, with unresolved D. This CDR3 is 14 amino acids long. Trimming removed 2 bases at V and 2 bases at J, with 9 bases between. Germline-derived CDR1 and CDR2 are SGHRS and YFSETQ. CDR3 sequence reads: CASSFRQYTDTQYF. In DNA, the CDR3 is TGCGCCAGCAGCTTTAGGCAGTACACAGATACGCAGTATTTT.

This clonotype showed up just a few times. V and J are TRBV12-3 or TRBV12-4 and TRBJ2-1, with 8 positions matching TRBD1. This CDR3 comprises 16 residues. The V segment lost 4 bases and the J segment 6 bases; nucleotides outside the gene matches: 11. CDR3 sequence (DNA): TGTGCCAGCAGTTCCCCAGGGACAGGTATCCGCAATGAGCAGTTCTTC. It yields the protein CASSSPGTGIRNEQFF.

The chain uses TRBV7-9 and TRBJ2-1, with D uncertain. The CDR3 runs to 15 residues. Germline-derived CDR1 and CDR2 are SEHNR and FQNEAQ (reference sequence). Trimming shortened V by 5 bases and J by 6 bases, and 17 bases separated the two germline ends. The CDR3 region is CASSAGLPSGNEQFF. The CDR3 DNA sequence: TGTGCCAGCAGCGCCGGTCTTCCCAGTGGCAATGAGCAGTTCTTC.

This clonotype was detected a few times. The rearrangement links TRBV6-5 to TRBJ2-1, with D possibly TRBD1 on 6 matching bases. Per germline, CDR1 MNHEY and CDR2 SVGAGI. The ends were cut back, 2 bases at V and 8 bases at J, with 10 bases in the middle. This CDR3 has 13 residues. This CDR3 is CASSYLKGDEQFF. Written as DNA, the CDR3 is TGTGCCAGCAGTTACCTCAAGGGGGATGAGCAGTTCTTC.

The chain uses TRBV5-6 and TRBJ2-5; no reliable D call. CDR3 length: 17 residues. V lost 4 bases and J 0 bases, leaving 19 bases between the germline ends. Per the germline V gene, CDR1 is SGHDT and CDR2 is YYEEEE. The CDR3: CASSLPRTAANQETQYF. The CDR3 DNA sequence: TGTGCCAGCAGCCTACCCAGGACGGCTGCCAACCAAGAGACCCAGTACTTC.

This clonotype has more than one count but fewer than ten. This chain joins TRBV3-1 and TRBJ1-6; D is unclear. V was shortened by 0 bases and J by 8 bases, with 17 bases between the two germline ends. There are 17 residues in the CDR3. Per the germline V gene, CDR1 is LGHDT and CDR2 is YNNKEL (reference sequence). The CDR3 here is CASSQDTVLWEYSPLHF. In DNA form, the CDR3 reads TGTGCCAGCAGCCAAGATACGGTTCTCTGGGAGTATTCACCCCTCCACTTT.

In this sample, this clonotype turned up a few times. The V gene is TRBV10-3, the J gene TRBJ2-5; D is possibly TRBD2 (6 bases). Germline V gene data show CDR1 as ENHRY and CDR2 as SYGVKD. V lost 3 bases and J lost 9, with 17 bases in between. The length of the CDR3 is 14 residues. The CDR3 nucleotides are TGTGCCATCAGTGAAGCTACTAGCTTGGGGGCCCAGTACTTC. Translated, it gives CAISEATSLGAQYF.

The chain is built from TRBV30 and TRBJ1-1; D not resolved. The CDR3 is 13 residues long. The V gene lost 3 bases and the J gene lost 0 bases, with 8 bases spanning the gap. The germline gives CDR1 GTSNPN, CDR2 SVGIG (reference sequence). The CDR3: CAWSVRLNTEAFF. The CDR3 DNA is TGTGCCTGGAGCGTACGGTTGAACACTGAAGCTTTCTTT.

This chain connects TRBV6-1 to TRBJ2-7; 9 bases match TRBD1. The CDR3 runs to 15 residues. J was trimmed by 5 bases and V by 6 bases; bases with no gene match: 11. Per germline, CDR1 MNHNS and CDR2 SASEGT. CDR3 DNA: TGTGCCAGCAGCTGGGGCGGGACAGGGATGAACGAGCAGTACTTC. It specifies CASSWGGTGMNEQYF.

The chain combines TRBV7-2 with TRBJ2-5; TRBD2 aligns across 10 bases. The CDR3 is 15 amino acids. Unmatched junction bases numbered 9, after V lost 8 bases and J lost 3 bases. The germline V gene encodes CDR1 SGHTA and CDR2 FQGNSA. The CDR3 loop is CASGQTSGTKETQYF. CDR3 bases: TGTGCCAGCGGACAAACTAGCGGGACAAAAGAGACCCAGTACTTC.

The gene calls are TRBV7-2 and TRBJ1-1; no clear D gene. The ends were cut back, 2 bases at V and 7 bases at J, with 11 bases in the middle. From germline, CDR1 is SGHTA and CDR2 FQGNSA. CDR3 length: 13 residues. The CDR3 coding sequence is TGTGCCAGCAGCTTAAGCCCGACGGGTGAAGCTTTCTTT. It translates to CASSLSPTGEAFF.

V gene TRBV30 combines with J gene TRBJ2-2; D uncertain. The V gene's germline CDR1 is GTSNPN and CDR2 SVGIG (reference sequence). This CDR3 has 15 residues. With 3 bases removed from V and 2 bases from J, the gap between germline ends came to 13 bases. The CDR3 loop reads CAWSRFERNTGELFF. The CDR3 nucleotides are TGTGCCTGGAGCCGTTTTGAGAGAAACACCGGGGAGCTGTTTTTT.

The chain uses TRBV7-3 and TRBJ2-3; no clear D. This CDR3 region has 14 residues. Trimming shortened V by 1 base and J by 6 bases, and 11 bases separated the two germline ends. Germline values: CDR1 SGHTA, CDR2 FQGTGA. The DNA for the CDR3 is TGTGCCAGCAGCTTAAGGGCGGACGTGGATACGCAGTATTTT. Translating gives CASSLRADVDTQYF. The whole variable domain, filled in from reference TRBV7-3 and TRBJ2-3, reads GAGVSQTPSNKVTEKGKYVELRCDPISGHTALYWYRQSLGQGPEFLIYFQGTGAADDSGLPNDRFFAVRPEGSVSTLKIQRTERGDSAVYLCASSLRADVDTQYFGPGTRLTVL.

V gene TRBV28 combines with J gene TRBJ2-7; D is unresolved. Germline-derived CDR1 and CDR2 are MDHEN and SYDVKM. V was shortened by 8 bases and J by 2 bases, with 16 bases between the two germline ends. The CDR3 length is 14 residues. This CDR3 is CASLDLLSPYEQYF. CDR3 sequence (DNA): TGTGCCAGCCTAGACCTTCTGAGCCCCTACGAGCAGTACTTC.

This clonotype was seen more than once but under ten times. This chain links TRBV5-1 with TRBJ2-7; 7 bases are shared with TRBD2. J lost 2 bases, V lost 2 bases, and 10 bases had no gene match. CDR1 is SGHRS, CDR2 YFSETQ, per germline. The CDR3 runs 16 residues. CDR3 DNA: TGCGCCAGCAGCTTTTATTCTAGCGGTACAACCTACGAGCAGTACTTC. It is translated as CASSFYSSGTTYEQYF.

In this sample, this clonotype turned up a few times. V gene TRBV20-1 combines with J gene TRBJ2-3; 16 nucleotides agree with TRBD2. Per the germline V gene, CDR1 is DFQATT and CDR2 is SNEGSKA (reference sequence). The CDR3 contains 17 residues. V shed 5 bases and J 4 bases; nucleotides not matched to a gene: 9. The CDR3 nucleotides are TGCAGTGCTCCCCCGGGACTAGCGGGAGGGCCGGCAGATACGCAGTATTTT. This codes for CSAPPGLAGGPADTQYF.